This note documents a single T cell receptor (beta chain) sequence. What it recognizes is unknown. Each multiple sclerosis control was a treatment-naive patient with relapsing-remitting disease that was either stable or active. TEMRA cells were FACS-enriched, while CD8+ and CD4+ T cells were negatively isolated. The data stem from a study of CD8 T cells in Susac syndrome. Notes on the study in general: The study recognized that its TCR sequencing and HLA analysis covered a relatively small number of individuals.

A quantity of roughly 0.5 to 1 ug RNA underwent reverse transcription using random hexamers. Amplification of TCR beta CDR3 was carried out by immunoSEQ multiplex PCR, which covered 54 Vbeta and 13 Jbeta segments. One entry per CDR3 protein results from TCRdb running MiXCR on the immunoSEQ multiplex PCR reads. The profile shows about 290,000 distinct CDR3 sequences, about 89% of them singletons. CDR1 and CDR2 from the germline V gene are SGDLS and YYNGEE. V lost 3 bases to trimming and J lost 3 bases, with 10 bases between them. CDR3 length: 14 amino acids. Sequenced input: CD8+ T cells from PBMCs. This sequence joins TRBV9 and TRBJ2-4; D uncertain. The receptor's source is a human donor with multiple sclerosis. CDR3 DNA: TGTGCCAGCAGCGCAGAGTGGGGCAAAAACATTCAGTACTTC. Amino acid sequence: CASSAEWGKNIQYF.